The 30 T cell receptor beta chains below all came from one sample that was sequenced in a study of T cells in Graves' hyperthyroidism and ophthalmopathy. It was RNA transcripts that yielded the amplified TCR beta CDR3 regions. TCR CDR3 underwent first-round RT-PCR with the HTBI primer set. TCRdb re-derived calls from the multiplex PCR reads in MiXCR, one entry per CDR3 protein. The data show over 700,000 distinct CDR3 sequences, over 35% seen once. Sequenced input: blood. These receptor sequences come from a woman aged 40 to 50 with Graves' hyperthyroidism.

CDR3 bases: TGTGCCAGCAGCTTAGGCCCTCTTCAAGGCCCGGAGCAGTACTTC. It translates to CASSLGPLQGPEQYF. The rearrangement uses TRBV7-2 and TRBJ2-7, with D uncertain. CDR1 is SGHTA, CDR2 FQGNSA, per germline. This CDR3 spans 15 amino acids. Trimming pared 1 base from V and 7 bases from J, leaving 17 bases between.

V gene TRBV15 combines with J gene TRBJ1-2; D is ambiguous. Germline CDR1 and CDR2: LNHNV and YYDKDF (reference sequence). The V end was cut by 0 bases, the J end by 8 bases, with 4 bases between. The CDR3 is 11 amino acids. CDR3 amino acids: CATSREEGYTF. CDR3 DNA: TGTGCCACCAGCAGAGAAGAGGGCTACACCTTC.

The chain is built from TRBV29-1 and TRBJ1-2; D is ambiguous. The germline CDR1 and CDR2 sequences are SQVTM and ANQGSEA. With 7 bases removed from V and 4 bases from J, the gap between germline ends came to 10 bases. This CDR3 spans 11 amino acids. The DNA of the CDR3 is TGCAGCGGCCTCAGCGTCTATGGCTACACCTTC. Encoded protein: CSGLSVYGYTF. Filled out from reference TRBV29-1 and TRBJ1-2, the complete variable domain reads SAVISQKPSRDICQRGTSLTIQCQVDSQVTMMFWYRQQPGQSLTLIATANQGSEATYESGFVIDKFPISRPNLTFSTLTVSNMSPEDSSIYLCSGLSVYGYTFGSGTRLTVV.

This clonotype was counted between two and nine times. The genes are TRBV7-2 and TRBJ2-5, with D possibly being TRBD1 (5 bases). The CDR3 is 13 amino acids. The V gene's germline CDR1 is SGHTA and CDR2 FQGNSA. With 1 base removed from V and 4 bases from J, the gap between germline ends came to 7 bases. The CDR3 spells CASSLVDTETQYF. CDR3 bases: TGTGCCAGCAGCTTAGTGGACACAGAGACCCAGTACTTC.

This clonotype was seen a handful of times. The junction departs from germline at one end; a sequencing error may be responsible. The rearrangement joins TRBV7-2 to TRBJ2-7; no reliable D call. The CDR3 is made up of 16 amino acids. The germline CDR1 and CDR2 sequences are SGHTA and FQGNSA. CDR3 coding DNA: TGCGCCAGCAGCCAAGATTTCATTCCCCTCCCCCACGAGCAGTACTTC. Translated: CASSQDFIPLPHEQYF.

This clonotype was detected only a few times. The rearrangement links TRBV7-3 to TRBJ1-6; TRBD1 aligns across 8 bases. The CDR3 has 17 amino acids. Germline V gene lookup returns CDR1 SGHTA and CDR2 FQGTGA. The ends lost 8 bases at V and 3 bases at J; junction bases unmatched: 12. The CDR3 reads CASSPRGQGLYNSPLHF. Written as DNA, the CDR3 is TGTGCCAGCTCACCACGTGGACAGGGCCTCTATAATTCACCCCTCCACTTT.

The gene calls are TRBV5-1 and TRBJ1-2; weak D call: TRBD1 (5 bases). Germline-derived CDR1 and CDR2 are SGHRS and YFSETQ. Trimming cost V 5 bases and J 7 bases, with 21 bases left between them. The CDR3 has 15 amino acids. The chain's CDR3 is CASSFDPAMGLGYTF. As DNA, the CDR3 is TGCGCCAGCAGTTTTGACCCCGCTATGGGGCTTGGCTACACCTTC.

The chain is built from TRBV10-3 and TRBJ1-5; 10 positions match TRBD1. There are 15 residues in the CDR3. Germline CDR1 ENHRY, CDR2 SYGVKD. V lost 2 bases, J lost 5 bases, and 3 bases stayed unmatched. This CDR3 is CAISEVGTGDQPQHF. The CDR3 nucleotides are TGTGCCATCAGTGAGGTCGGGACAGGGGATCAGCCCCAGCATTTT.

This chain connects TRBV25-1 to TRBJ2-6; the D gene is possibly TRBD2 (6 bases). This CDR3 comprises 18 residues. Germline V gene data show CDR1 as MGHDK and CDR2 as SYGVNS. V was pared by 10 bases and J by 1 base, with 23 bases between. The CDR3 loop is CAMYRWVNRGSGANVLTF. CDR3 bases: TGTGCCATGTATCGCTGGGTGAACCGGGGGTCTGGGGCCAACGTCCTGACTTTC.

This clonotype was recorded many times. The gene calls are TRBV7-2 and TRBJ1-6, with TRBD1 as a possible D gene (5 bases). The germline V and J ends were trimmed by 5 bases and 5 bases, with 10 bases remaining between them. CDR1 is SGHTA, CDR2 FQGNSA, per germline. The CDR3 sequence is 14 residues long. The CDR3: CASSLQGNNSPLHF. The CDR3 DNA reads TGTGCCAGCAGCCTGCAGGGCAATAATTCACCCCTCCACTTT.

The rearrangement links TRBV4-1 to TRBJ1-1; D gene unclear. The CDR3 has 14 residues. The V gene lost 6 bases and the J gene lost 0 bases, with 11 bases spanning the gap. Germline V gene sequence: CDR1 MGHRA, CDR2 YSYEKL. CDR3 nucleotide sequence: TGCGCCAGCAGTGTAACAGCAATGAACACTGAAGCTTTCTTT. Encoded protein: CASSVTAMNTEAFF.

CDR3 sequence reads: CASSLVVRTGDQPQYF. The CDR3 bases are TGTGCCAGCAGCTTAGTTGTTCGGACAGGGGATCAGCCCCAGTACTTC. V is TRBV7-9 and J is TRBJ2-5; TRBD1 matches at 9 bases. CDR1 is SEHNR, CDR2 FQNEAQ, per germline (reference sequence). V shed 1 base, J shed 9 bases, and the junction held 12 bases outside the gene matches. The CDR3 spans 16 residues.

The V and J genes are TRBV5-5 and TRBJ1-2, with D possibly TRBD1 on 5 matching bases. Germline CDR1 SGHKS, CDR2 YYEKEE (reference sequence). Trimming stripped 8 bases from V and 0 bases from J, with 14 bases between. The CDR3 consists of 14 residues. The CDR3 bases are TGTGCCAGTTTTCGGGACTTAGCTAACTATGGCTACACCTTC. It encodes CASFRDLANYGYTF.

In its sample, this clonotype was seen a few times. The V gene is TRBV7-2, the J gene TRBJ2-5; TRBD2 might be the D (6 bases). CDR3 length equals 14 residues. V shed 7 bases and J shed 0 bases, with 12 bases lying between them. The germline CDR1 and CDR2 sequences are SGHTA and FQGNSA. CDR3 protein: CASTPTRHQETQYF. The CDR3 DNA sequence: TGTGCCAGCACCCCGACTAGGCACCAAGAGACCCAGTACTTC.

The chain joins TRBV12-3 or TRBV12-4 to TRBJ1-5; 7 bases match TRBD1. V was clipped by 5 bases and J by 3 bases; unmatched bases: 10. The CDR3 loop spans 16 amino acids. In DNA, the CDR3 is TGTGCCAGCAGTCCAACGGGGGACAGCACCAATCAGCCCCAGCATTTT. Residues: CASSPTGDSTNQPQHF.

The CDR3 reads CASSLTGTGVPGELFF. The CDR3 nucleotides read TGTGCCAGCAGTCTTACCGGGACAGGGGTCCCGGGGGAACTGTTTTTT. V is TRBV12-3 or TRBV12-4 and J is TRBJ1-4; 10 positions match TRBD1. The length of the CDR3 is 16 residues. V lost 5 bases and J lost 12; bases outside the gene matches: 15.

This clonotype was detected only a few times. This sequence joins TRBV6-5 and TRBJ2-7, with TRBD2 matching 9 bases. With 6 bases clipped from V and 1 base from J, the junction kept 10 bases outside the gene matches. CDR1 and CDR2 from the germline V gene are MNHEY and SVGAGI. CDR3 length: 16 amino acids. The CDR3: CASRRLAAETSYEQYF. Here the CDR3 DNA reads TGTGCCAGCAGGAGACTAGCGGCAGAGACTTCCTACGAGCAGTACTTC.

As concerns this clonotype: This could be a read error, since a much larger clone is one nucleotide away. The chain recombines TRBV7-2 with TRBJ1-2; weak D call: TRBD1 (5 bases). The V gene lost 2 bases and the J gene lost 2 bases, with 9 bases spanning the gap. This CDR3 has 14 amino acids. The germline CDR1 and CDR2 sequences are SGHTA and FQGNSA. The CDR3 sequence is CASSLWGGNYGYTF. CDR3 DNA sequence: TGTGCCAGCAGCTTATGGGGGGGAAACTATGGCTACACCTTC.

The rearrangement links TRBV7-2 to TRBJ2-7, with D possibly TRBD2 on 5 matching bases. CDR3 length equals 15 residues. Germline V gene sequence: CDR1 SGHTA, CDR2 FQGNSA. V was pared by 5 bases and J by 2 bases, with 16 bases between. The chain's CDR3 is CASSQREQPTYEQYF. Written as DNA, the CDR3 is TGTGCCAGCAGCCAAAGGGAGCAGCCCACCTACGAGCAGTACTTC. The entire variable domain, with the rest obtained from reference TRBV7-2 and TRBJ2-7, is as follows: GAGVSQSPSNKVTEKGKDVELRCDPISGHTALYWYRQSLGQGLEFLIYFQGNSAPDKSGLPSDRFSAERTGGSVSTLTIQRTQQEDSAVYLCASSQREQPTYEQYFGPGTRLTVT.

This clonotype was picked up a small number of times. The rearrangement joins TRBV7-8 to TRBJ2-5, with D possibly TRBD2 on 7 matching bases. Germline CDR1 is SGHVS and CDR2 is FQNEAQ. CDR3 length: 16 amino acids. Trimming pared 0 bases from V and 5 bases from J, leaving 16 bases between. The CDR3 coding sequence is TGTGCCAGCAGCTTAGCGGGGGGGGGCCGGTTGGAGACCCAGTACTTC. Its translation: CASSLAGGGRLETQYF.

The gene calls are TRBV7-9 and TRBJ2-1; D unclear. V gave up 1 base and J gave up 6 bases, with 7 bases separating them. The CDR3 loop spans 13 amino acids. CDR1 and CDR2 (germline): SEHNR, FQNEAQ (reference sequence). The CDR3 spells CASSLVPLNEQFF. The DNA for the CDR3 is TGTGCCAGCAGCTTAGTCCCGCTCAATGAGCAGTTCTTC.

This clonotype appeared a few times. The genes are TRBV5-6 and TRBJ1-6; D gene uncertain. Germline CDR1 SGHDT, CDR2 YYEEEE. Trimming removed 1 base from V and 5 bases from J, with 13 bases in between. CDR3 length equals 16 residues. The CDR3: CASSLQFGPNNSPLHF. CDR3 in DNA: TGTGCCAGCAGCTTGCAATTTGGGCCAAATAATTCACCCCTCCACTTT. Drawing the rest from reference TRBV5-6 and TRBJ1-6, the complete variable domain is DAGVTQSPTHLIKTRGQQVTLRCSPKSGHDTVSWYQQALGQGPQFIFQYYEEEERQRGNFPDRFSGHQFPNYSSELNVNALLLGDSALYLCASSLQFGPNNSPLHFGNGTRLTVT.

About this clonotype itself: A much larger clone lies one base from this, so it may be a read error. The rearrangement joins TRBV20-1 to TRBJ1-2; D ambiguous. V was pared by 7 bases and J by 7 bases, with 16 bases between. Germline lookup yields CDR1 DFQATT and CDR2 SNEGSKA (reference sequence). This CDR3 is built from 12 residues. The chain's CDR3 is CSVRPEDFGYTF. For the CDR3, the DNA is TGCAGTGTTCGACCCGAAGACTTTGGCTACACCTTC.

In its sample, this clonotype was seen many times. The V gene is TRBV24-1, the J gene TRBJ1-1, with D possibly being TRBD1 (6 bases). V was cut by 3 bases and J by 6 bases, with 19 bases left in between. The germline V gene encodes CDR1 KGHDR and CDR2 SFDVKD. The CDR3 loop spans 16 amino acids. CDR3 DNA sequence: TGTGCCACCAGTGATGGGGGAACACAGGGCCAGGCTGAAGCTTTCTTT. Residues: CATSDGGTQGQAEAFF.

The chain uses TRBV19 and TRBJ2-7, with a tentative D call TRBD1 (6 bases). This CDR3 is built from 15 residues. V dropped 3 bases and J dropped 0 bases, with 12 bases sitting between them. Per germline, CDR1 LNHDA and CDR2 SQIVND (reference sequence). CDR3 sequence (DNA): TGTGCCAGTAGTATGTCCGGACAGAGCTCCTACGAGCAGTACTTC. The encoded protein is CASSMSGQSSYEQYF.

This clonotype was picked up many times. The chain combines TRBV10-3 with TRBJ1-1; no reliable D call. The germline CDR1 and CDR2 sequences are ENHRY and SYGVKD. The V gene lost 5 bases and the J gene lost 4 bases, with 11 bases spanning the gap. This CDR3 comprises 13 residues. The DNA for the CDR3 is TGTGCCATCAGTTGGGGTGCCGGCACTGAAGCTTTCTTT. Translating gives CAISWGAGTEAFF.

The rearrangement joins TRBV19 to TRBJ1-1; 9 nucleotides agree with TRBD1. The length of the CDR3 is 17 residues. Germline CDR1 LNHDA, CDR2 SQIVND (reference sequence). The V gene end was trimmed by 5 bases and the J gene end by 0 bases; junction bases not matched to a gene: 10. CDR3 sequence: CASSPSGQGLMNTEAFF. CDR3 DNA: TGTGCCAGTAGTCCTTCGGGACAGGGACTTATGAACACTGAAGCTTTCTTT. Drawing the rest from reference TRBV19 and TRBJ1-1, the complete variable domain is DGGITQSPKYLFRKEGQNVTLSCEQNLNHDAMYWYRQDPGQGLRLIYYSQIVNDFQKGDIAEGYSVSREKKESFPLTVTSAQKNPTAFYLCASSPSGQGLMNTEAFFGQGTRLTVV.

This clonotype was recorded a few times. The genes are TRBV7-2 and TRBJ2-1; D remains ambiguous. Per the germline V gene, CDR1 is SGHTA and CDR2 is FQGNSA. V was trimmed by 5 bases and J by 4 bases, leaving 3 bases between them. The CDR3 consists of 11 residues. CDR3: CASSAYNEQFF. CDR3 nucleotides: TGTGCCAGCAGCGCGTACAATGAGCAGTTCTTC. Variable domain in full (rest from reference TRBV7-2 and TRBJ2-1): GAGVSQSPSNKVTEKGKDVELRCDPISGHTALYWYRQSLGQGLEFLIYFQGNSAPDKSGLPSDRFSAERTGGSVSTLTIQRTQQEDSAVYLCASSAYNEQFFGPGTRLTVL.

The sample holds one count of this clonotype. An end of the junction differs from the germline gene, which may be a read error. This chain joins TRBV7-2 and TRBJ1-1, with 8 bases that match TRBD1. The CDR3 spans 14 residues. The germline V gene encodes CDR1 SGHTA and CDR2 FQGNSA. The CDR3 DNA is TGTGTCAGCAGCTCCGGACAGGGTAACACTGAAGCTTTCTTT. Its protein is CVSSSGQGNTEAFF.

This clonotype was recorded at least ten times. The chain combines TRBV14 with TRBJ1-3; D not resolved. The V and J ends lost 5 bases and 8 bases respectively, with 4 bases between them. CDR1 SGHDN and CDR2 FVKESK come from the germline V gene. CDR3 length equals 10 residues. The chain's CDR3 is CASSGDTIYF. Written as DNA, the CDR3 is TGTGCCAGCAGCGGGGACACCATATATTTT.